Following are 17 T cell receptor beta chains from one sample sequenced in a study of blood T cell repertoires in COVID-19. Profiling relied on immunoSEQ multiplex PCR, and the TCRdb table lists in-frame clones only, not all of them. The data show about 160,000 clones, roughly 90% seen once. The sample was peripheral blood. Receptors originate from a man between 60 and 75 years old with acute or convalescent COVID-19.

This clone was found a few times. The CDR3 loop reads CASREDFLRGQYF. In nucleotides, the CDR3 is TGCGCCAGCCGGGAGGATTTCCTACGAGGGCAGTACTTC. The J gene is TRBJ2-7, the V gene TRBV10-2; TRBD2 agrees at 7 bases. The CDR3 is made up of 13 amino acids. Looked up from germline, CDR1 is WSHSY and CDR2 is SAAADI. V lost 8 bases to trimming and J lost 9 bases; unmatched junction nucleotides: 13.

The chain employs TRBV7-9 and TRBJ1-3; D is perhaps TRBD1 (6 bases). Trimming left V 3 bases short and J 0 bases short, with 9 bases between. The CDR3 runs 15 residues. CDR1 and CDR2 from the germline V gene are SEHNR and FQNEAQ (reference sequence). CDR3 DNA sequence: TGTGCCAGCAGCTTCGGGGACACCTCTGGAAACACCATATATTTT. Protein: CASSFGDTSGNTIYF.

The chain has TRBV12-3 or TRBV12-4 and TRBJ1-1; D is undetermined. The CDR3 sequence is 13 residues long. V gave up 5 bases and J gave up 1 base, with 8 bases separating them. CDR3: CASSPFSNTEAFF. CDR3 DNA: TGTGCCAGCAGTCCCTTTTCGAACACTGAAGCTTTCTTT.

The chain couples TRBV18 to TRBJ1-2; the match to TRBD1 covers 10 bases. CDR1 is KGHSH, CDR2 LQKENI, per germline. This CDR3 has 13 amino acids. J lost 6 bases, V lost 3 bases, and 1 base had no gene match. The CDR3 sequence: CASSPGQGNGYTF. CDR3 DNA: TGTGCCAGCTCACCGGGACAGGGGAATGGCTACACCTTC.

This clone was seen more than once but under ten times. The rearrangement uses TRBV7-3 and TRBJ2-5; 8 bases match TRBD1. This CDR3 contains 16 residues. CDR1 is SGHTA, CDR2 FQGTGA, per germline. The ends lost 0 bases at V and 2 bases at J; junction bases unmatched: 5. Here the CDR3 DNA reads TGTGCCAGCAGCTTAACAGGACAGGGTACACAAGAGACCCAGTACTTC. As protein: CASSLTGQGTQETQYF.

This clone was seen just once. The chain combines TRBV2 with TRBJ2-2; the D is unclear. CDR1 SNHLY and CDR2 FYNNEI come from the germline V gene. Trimming took 5 bases from V and 2 from J, leaving 12 bases between them. CDR3 length: 15 residues. CDR3 sequence reads: CASSLQPINTGELFF. CDR3 DNA sequence: TGTGCCAGCAGTTTACAGCCAATAAACACCGGGGAGCTGTTTTTT.

The chain couples TRBV5-1 to TRBJ1-2; 9 bases line up with TRBD1. The CDR3 loop spans 14 amino acids. Germline CDR1 SGHRS, CDR2 YFSETQ. The V segment lost 4 bases and the J segment 4 bases; nucleotides outside the gene matches: 5. The DNA of the CDR3 is TGCGCCAGCAGCGGGGGGACAGGGAGCTATGGCTACACCTTC. This encodes CASSGGTGSYGYTF.

This clone was recorded a few times. V is TRBV29-1 and J is TRBJ2-1; D uncertain. From germline, CDR1 is SQVTM and CDR2 ANQGSEA. The CDR3 is 12 residues long. V was clipped by 5 bases and J by 0 bases, with 5 bases between them. Here the CDR3 reads CSVSVSYNEQFF. The CDR3 coding sequence is TGCAGCGTTTCAGTCTCCTACAATGAGCAGTTCTTC.

The V and J genes are TRBV3-1 (or the pseudogene TRBV3-2) and TRBJ2-3, with D perhaps TRBD2 (6 bases). Germline lookup yields CDR1 LGHDT and CDR2 YNNKEL (reference sequence). The V gene lost 1 base and the J gene lost 4 bases, with 9 bases spanning the gap. The length of the CDR3 is 14 residues. For the CDR3, the DNA is TGTGCCAGCAGCCAAGTAACGGGGGCAGATACGCAGTATTTT. Its translation: CASSQVTGADTQYF.

The chain employs TRBV30 and TRBJ1-2; possible D gene TRBD1, 5 bases. CDR3 length: 15 amino acids. Trimming took 0 bases from V and 1 from J, leaving 12 bases between them. CDR1 and CDR2 from the germline V gene are GTSNPN and SVGIG (reference sequence). In DNA form, the CDR3 reads TGTGCCTGGAGTGTAGCAGGGCCTAATAACTATGGCTACACCTTC. Its protein is CAWSVAGPNNYGYTF. Full variable domain (remainder filled in from reference TRBV30 and TRBJ1-2): SQTIHQWPATLVQPVGSPLSLECTVEGTSNPNLYWYRQAAGRGLQLLFYSVGIGQISSEVPQNLSASRPQDRQFILSSKKLLLSDSGFYLCAWSVAGPNNYGYTFGSGTRLTVV.

The genes are TRBV12-5 and TRBJ1-1, with D tentatively TRBD1 (6 bases). V lost 6 bases and J lost 0, with 14 bases in between. CDR1 is LGHNT and CDR2 is FRNRAP in the germline V gene. The CDR3 consists of 15 residues. CDR3 DNA sequence: TGTGCTAGTGGGGGGGGGCCGACAGTGAACACTGAAGCTTTCTTT. Its protein is CASGGGPTVNTEAFF.

J is TRBJ2-3 and V is TRBV24-1; D is unclear. V was pared by 5 bases and J by 5 bases, with 7 bases between. This CDR3 spans 12 amino acids. Germline V gene data show CDR1 as KGHDR and CDR2 as SFDVKD. In DNA, the CDR3 is TGTGCCACCAGTGGCCCAGGAGATACGCAGTATTTT. Translated: CATSGPGDTQYF.

The chain's CDR3 is CASAEKGFTNEQFF. In DNA, the CDR3 is TGTGCCAGTGCAGAGAAGGGGTTTACTAATGAGCAGTTCTTC. The chain has TRBV19 and TRBJ2-1; a weak D match, TRBD1 (5 bases). The CDR3 loop spans 14 amino acids. Deletions cut 8 bases from V and 7 bases from J, with 18 bases between. CDR1 and CDR2 from the germline V gene are LNHDA and SQIVND (reference sequence).

This chain joins TRBV6-2 or TRBV6-3 and TRBJ1-5, with D unresolved. V was shortened by 5 bases and J by 9 bases, with 11 bases between the two germline ends. The germline V gene encodes CDR1 MNHEY and CDR2 SVGEGT. This CDR3 has 12 residues. The CDR3, as DNA: TGTGCCAGCAGTACCCCCCCTATGCCCCAGCATTTT. Its protein product is CASSTPPMPQHF.

The gene calls are TRBV30 and TRBJ2-2; D is possibly TRBD1 (5 bases). In germline, CDR1 is GTSNPN, CDR2 SVGIG (reference sequence). CDR3 size: 16 residues. Trimming removed 5 bases at V and 3 bases at J, with 19 bases between. DNA of the CDR3: TGTGCCTGGGACCCTCTGGGGCGACGGGACACCGGGGAGCTGTTTTTT. It codes for CAWDPLGRRDTGELFF.

The chain recombines TRBV2 with TRBJ1-6; D gene unclear. Trimming stripped 1 base from V and 10 bases from J, with 14 bases between. This CDR3 is built from 15 residues. Germline CDR1 is SNHLY and CDR2 is FYNNEI. CDR3 region: CASSEGGGIGSPLHF. The CDR3 DNA reads as TGTGCCAGCAGTGAAGGAGGAGGTATAGGATCACCCCTCCACTTT.

The rearrangement joins TRBV27 to TRBJ2-1; 7 bases agree with TRBD2. J lost 4 bases, V lost 6 bases, and 18 bases had no gene match. In germline, CDR1 is MNHEY, CDR2 SMNVEV (reference sequence). The CDR3 is 18 amino acids. In DNA form, the CDR3 reads TGTGCCAGCAGCCGTGGGGTAGGAGCGGGGCTAATTTACAATGAGCAGTTCTTC. It yields the protein CASSRGVGAGLIYNEQFF.